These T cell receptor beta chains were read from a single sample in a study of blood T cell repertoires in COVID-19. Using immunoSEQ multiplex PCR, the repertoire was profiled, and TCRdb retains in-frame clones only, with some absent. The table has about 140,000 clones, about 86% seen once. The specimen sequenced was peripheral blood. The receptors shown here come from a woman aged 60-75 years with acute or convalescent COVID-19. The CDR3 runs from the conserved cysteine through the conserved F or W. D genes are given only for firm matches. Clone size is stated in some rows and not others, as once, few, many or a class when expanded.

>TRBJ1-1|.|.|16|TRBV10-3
CAISEGPTGGDTEAFF
TGTGCCATCAGTGAGGGCCCGACAGGTGGGGACACTGAAGCTTTCTTT
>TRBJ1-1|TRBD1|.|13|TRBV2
CASSSDRDTEAFF
TGTGCCAGCAGTTCGGACAGGGACACTGAAGCTTTCTTT
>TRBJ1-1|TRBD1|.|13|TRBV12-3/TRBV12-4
CASSFGGQTEAFF
TGTGCCAGCAGTTTTGGGGGACAGACTGAAGCTTTCTTT
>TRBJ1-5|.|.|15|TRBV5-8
CASSRGGYSNQPQHF
TGTGCCAGCAGCCGAGGAGGTTATAGCAATCAGCCCCAGCATTTT
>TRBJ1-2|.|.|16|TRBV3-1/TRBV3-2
CASSQGPAPLNYGYTF
TGTGCCAGCAGCCAGGGGCCAGCACCCCTCAACTATGGCTACACCTTC
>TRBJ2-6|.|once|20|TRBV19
CASRQSVPRTTGSGANVLTF
TGTGCCAGTAGGCAGTCTGTCCCCAGGACGACAGGCTCTGGGGCCAACGTCCTGACTTTC
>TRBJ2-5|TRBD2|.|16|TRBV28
CASSSPTSGGAETQYF
TGTGCCAGCAGTTCCCCGACTAGCGGGGGGGCGGAGACCCAGTACTTC
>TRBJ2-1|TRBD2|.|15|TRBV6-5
CASSRDGGAIYEQFF
TGTGCCAGCAGTCGGGACGGGGGGGCCATCTATGAGCAGTTCTTC
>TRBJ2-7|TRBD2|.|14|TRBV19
CASSWGGSSYEQYF
TGTGCCAGTAGTTGGGGGGGGAGCTCCTACGAGCAGTACTTC
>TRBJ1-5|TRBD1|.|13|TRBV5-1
CASTGVGNQPQHF
TGCGCCAGTACAGGGGTGGGCAATCAGCCCCAGCATTTT
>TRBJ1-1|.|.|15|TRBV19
CASIPTRVLSTEAFF
TGTGCCAGTATCCCTACCAGGGTATTGAGCACTGAAGCTTTCTTT
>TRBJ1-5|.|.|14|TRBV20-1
CSASDRGKNQPQHF
TGCAGTGCTAGTGACAGAGGGAAGAATCAGCCCCAGCATTTT
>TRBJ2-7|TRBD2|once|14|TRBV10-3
CAISESGGDYEQYF
TGTGCCATCAGTGAAAGCGGGGGGGACTACGAGCAGTACTTC
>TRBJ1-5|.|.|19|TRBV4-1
CASSRIPGHGWDSNQPQHF
TGCGCCAGCAGTCGTATACCGGGACATGGATGGGATAGCAATCAGCCCCAGCATTTT
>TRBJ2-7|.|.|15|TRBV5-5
CASRPTGSFPYEQYF
TGTGCCAGCAGACCCACAGGGAGCTTTCCCTACGAGCAGTACTTC
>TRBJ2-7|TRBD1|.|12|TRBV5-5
CASSTHRGEQYF
TGTGCCAGCTCCACCCACAGGGGCGAGCAGTACTTC
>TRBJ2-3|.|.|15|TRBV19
CASSLGAVSTDTQYF
TGTGCCAGTAGTCTGGGGGCTGTGAGCACAGATACGCAGTATTTT
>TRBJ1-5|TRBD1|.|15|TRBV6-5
CASRDRTGKGQPQHF
TGTGCCAGCAGGGACCGGACAGGGAAGGGTCAGCCCCAGCATTTT
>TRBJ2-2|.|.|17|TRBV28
CASSLFVRTANTGELFF
TGTGCCAGCAGTTTATTCGTGAGAACAGCTAACACCGGGGAGCTGTTTTTT
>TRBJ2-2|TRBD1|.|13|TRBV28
CASIQGAYGELFF
TGTGCCAGCATACAGGGGGCGTACGGGGAGCTGTTTTTT
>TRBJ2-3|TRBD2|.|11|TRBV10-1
CASGTSETQYF
TGCGCCAGTGGGACTAGCGAAACGCAGTATTTT
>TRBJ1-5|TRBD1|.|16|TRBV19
CASSNDRANSNQPQHF
TGTGCCAGTAGTAACGACAGGGCAAATAGCAATCAGCCCCAGCATTTT
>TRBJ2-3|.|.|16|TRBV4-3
CASSQALAKGTDTQYF
TGCGCCAGCAGCCAAGCTCTAGCGAAGGGCACAGATACGCAGTATTTT
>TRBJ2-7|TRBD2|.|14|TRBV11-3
CASSSGGGSYEQYF
TGTGCCAGCAGCTCTGGGGGGGGGAGCTACGAGCAGTACTTC
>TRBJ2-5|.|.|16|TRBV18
CASSPGGTRVQETQYF
TGTGCCAGCTCACCAGGCGGGACTCGGGTCCAAGAGACCCAGTACTTC
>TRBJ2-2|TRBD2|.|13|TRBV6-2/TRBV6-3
CASSRGGIGELFF
TGTGCCAGCAGTCGGGGGGGTATCGGGGAGCTGTTTTTT
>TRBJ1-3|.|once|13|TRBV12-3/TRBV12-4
CASKMSGGNTIYF
TGTGCCAGCAAAATGTCGGGGGGAAACACCATATATTTT
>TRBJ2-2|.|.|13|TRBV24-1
CATKGTSTGELFF
TGTGCCACCAAAGGGACAAGCACCGGGGAGCTGTTTTTT
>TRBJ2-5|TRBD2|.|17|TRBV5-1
CASSLVGLAGGQETQYF
TGCGCCAGCAGCTTGGTAGGGCTAGCGGGGGGACAAGAGACCCAGTACTTC
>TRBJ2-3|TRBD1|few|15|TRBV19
CASKRTGGGTDTQYF
TGTGCCAGTAAACGCACAGGGGGCGGAACAGATACGCAGTATTTT
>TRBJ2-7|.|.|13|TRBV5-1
CASSLTQGGEQYF
TGCGCCAGCAGCCTCACGCAAGGGGGCGAGCAGTACTTC
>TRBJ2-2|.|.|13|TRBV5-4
CASSLAGTGELFF
TGTGCCAGCAGCTTGGCGGGTACCGGGGAGCTGTTTTTT
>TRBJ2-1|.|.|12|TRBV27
CASSPGRNEQFF
TGTGCCAGCAGTCCAGGGAGGAATGAGCAGTTCTTC
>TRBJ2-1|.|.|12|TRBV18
CASSGDSSEQFF
TGTGCCAGCTCGGGCGACAGCTCTGAGCAGTTCTTC
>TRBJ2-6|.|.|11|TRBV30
CAGTPANVLTF
TGTGCCGGTACTCCGGCCAACGTCCTGACTTTC
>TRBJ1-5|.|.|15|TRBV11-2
CASSSNAGSNQPQHF
TGTGCCAGCAGCTCTAATGCGGGTAGCAATCAGCCCCAGCATTTT
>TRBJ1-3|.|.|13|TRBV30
CAWSRGSGNTIYF
TGTGCCTGGAGTAGGGGGTCTGGAAACACCATATATTTT
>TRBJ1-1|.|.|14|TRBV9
CASSVEAGSTEAFF
TGTGCCAGCAGCGTAGAGGCAGGGTCCACTGAAGCTTTCTTT
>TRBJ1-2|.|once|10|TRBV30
CASGGDGYTF
TGTGCCTCCGGAGGGGATGGCTACACCTTC
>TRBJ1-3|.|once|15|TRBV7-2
CASSLDSSLGNTIYF
TGTGCCAGCAGCTTGGACAGTTCCCTCGGAAACACCATATATTTT
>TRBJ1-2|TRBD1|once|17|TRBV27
CASSLVLGQGALYGYTF
TGTGCCAGCAGTTTAGTCCTTGGACAGGGGGCCCTCTATGGCTACACCTTC
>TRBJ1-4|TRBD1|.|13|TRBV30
CAWMGQGAEKLFF
TGTGCCTGGATGGGACAGGGAGCTGAAAAACTGTTTTTT
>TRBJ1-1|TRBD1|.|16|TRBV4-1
CASSQGDRGRNTEAFF
TGCGCCAGCAGCCAAGGTGACAGGGGCAGGAACACTGAAGCTTTCTTT
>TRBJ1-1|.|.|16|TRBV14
CASSQDGGAQNTEAFF
TGTGCCAGCAGCCAAGACGGGGGGGCGCAGAACACTGAAGCTTTCTTT
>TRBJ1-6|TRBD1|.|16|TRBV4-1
CASSQNHQGAGSPLHF
TGCGCCAGCAGCCAAAATCACCAGGGGGCGGGTTCACCCCTCCACTTT
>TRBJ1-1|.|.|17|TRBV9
CASSVSGRGRGNTEAFF
TGTGCCAGCAGCGTTTCGGGGCGGGGGCGAGGGAACACTGAAGCTTTCTTT
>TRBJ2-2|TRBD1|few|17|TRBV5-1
CASSLGQGAKVTGELFF
TGCGCCAGCAGCTTGGGACAGGGCGCAAAGGTGACCGGGGAGCTGTTTTTT
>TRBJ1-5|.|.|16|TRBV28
CASSFFRRVGNQPQHF
TGTGCCAGCAGTTTCTTTCGCAGGGTAGGCAATCAGCCCCAGCATTTT
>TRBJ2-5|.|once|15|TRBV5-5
CASSLGVGRGPAQYF
TGTGCCAGCAGCTTGGGGGTAGGACGAGGGCCGGCCCAGTACTTC
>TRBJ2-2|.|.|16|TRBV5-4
CASSLGQPANTGELFF
TGTGCCAGCAGCTTGGGACAGCCGGCGAACACCGGGGAGCTGTTTTTT
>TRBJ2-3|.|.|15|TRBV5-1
CASSLIGSSTDTQYF
TGCGCCAGCAGCTTGATTGGCTCTAGCACAGATACGCAGTATTTT
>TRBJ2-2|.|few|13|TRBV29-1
CSVRRGRAGELFF
TGCAGCGTCAGAAGAGGGAGAGCCGGGGAGCTGTTTTTT
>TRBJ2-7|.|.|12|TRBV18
CASSPQSYEQYF
TGTGCCAGCTCACCTCAATCCTACGAGCAGTACTTC
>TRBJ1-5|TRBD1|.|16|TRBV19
CASSTQGAFSNQPQHF
TGTGCCAGTAGTACTCAGGGGGCCTTCAGCAATCAGCCCCAGCATTTT
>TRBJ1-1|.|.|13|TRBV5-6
CASSLDRNLPLFF
TGTGCCAGCAGCTTGGACAGGAACCTCCCGTTATTCTTT